The clone carrying this T cell receptor (beta chain) was counted between two and nine times. Its target is unknown. These data originate in a study of regulatory T cells in long-lasting Graves disease. General observations from the study: Those with persistent disease had in common more public clonotypes (about 2,500) than new patients (approximately 920).

To make TCR beta libraries, researchers used iRepertoire HTBI primers and Arm-PCR of CDR3 regions. TCRdb passed the multiplex PCR reads through MiXCR, listing each CDR3 protein once. Seen here are roughly 400,000 distinct CDR3 sequences, roughly 15% observed once, and the top ten hold approximately 7.8%. The sample's time point: newly diagnosed GD, antithyroid drugs for less than 3 months. RNA isolated from PBMCs was used to make the TCR library. The same data also went into a second study, on T cells in Graves' hyperthyroidism and ophthalmopathy. Turning to that study: Carried out on the TCR CDR3, a first-round RT-PCR used the HTBI primer set.

The sequence came from a woman aged 40 to 50 with Graves disease. The sample in question was peripheral blood mononuclear cells (PBMCs), obtained at new diagnosis, from a patient treated with antithyroid drugs.

The CDR3 is CSAPLGGVGTQYF. CDR3 bases: TGCAGTGCTCCCCTAGGGGGGGTGGGCACGCAGTATTTT. The chain uses TRBV20-1 and TRBJ2-3; D may be TRBD2 (7 bases). This CDR3 has 13 amino acids. V dropped 5 bases and J dropped 9 bases, with 18 bases sitting between them. Germline loops: CDR1 DFQATT, CDR2 SNEGSKA (reference sequence).